Below are 6 T cell receptor beta chains sequenced from a single sample in a study of T cell changes during pregnancy in multiple sclerosis. The assay was immunoSEQ multiplex PCR, and TCRdb's table has in-frame clones only and misses some. This sample has around 28,000 clones, with about nine tenths found just once. The sample consisted of CD8+ T cells from peripheral blood mononuclear cells, taken in the second trimester of pregnancy. These receptors all stem from a female donor with multiple sclerosis, enrolled in a pregnancy study.

The chain is built from TRBV19 and TRBJ1-1; the match to TRBD1 covers 7 bases. The trim removed 5 bases at V and 3 bases at J, leaving 12 bases unmatched. This CDR3 is built from 16 residues. The germline gives CDR1 LNHDA, CDR2 SQIVND (reference sequence). CDR3 coding DNA: TGTGCCAGTAGTGTACGATTCACAGGGGTCGACACTGAAGCTTTCTTT. This translates into CASSVRFTGVDTEAFF.

The genes are TRBV11-2 and TRBJ2-2; 9 bases match TRBD2. Per germline, CDR1 SGHAT and CDR2 FQNNGV. The CDR3 spans 17 residues. J lost 0 bases, V lost 1 base, and 3 bases had no gene match. CDR3 DNA: TGTGCCAGCAGCTTAGGGCCTAGCGGGGCGAACACCGGGGAGCTGTTTTTT. Translating it yields CASSLGPSGANTGELFF.

V is TRBV27 and J is TRBJ1-5; 7 bases line up with TRBD1. Germline CDR1 is MNHEY and CDR2 is SMNVEV (reference sequence). The CDR3 sequence is 14 residues long. V was clipped by 4 bases and J by 4 bases; unmatched bases: 4. CDR3 coding DNA: TGTGCCAGCAGTTCGACAGGGATGAATCAGCCCCAGCATTTT. It encodes CASSSTGMNQPQHF.

This chain joins TRBV5-1 and TRBJ2-1; tentatively, D is TRBD2 (6 bases). The germline gives CDR1 SGHRS, CDR2 YFSETQ. The CDR3 length is 16 residues. Trimming removed 4 bases from V and 5 bases from J, with 19 bases in between. DNA for the CDR3: TGCGCCAGCAGCCCGGGTTGGGGGGTCGTCAACAATGAGCAGTTCTTC. This sequence encodes CASSPGWGVVNNEQFF.

The rearrangement uses TRBV14 and TRBJ2-2; no reliable D call. V was trimmed by 4 bases and J by 4 bases, leaving 7 bases between them. Germline V gene data show CDR1 as SGHDN and CDR2 as FVKESK. This CDR3 spans 13 amino acids. CDR3 DNA: TGTGCCAGCAGCCCCTCTTTCACCGGGGAGCTGTTTTTT. As protein: CASSPSFTGELFF.

The V and J genes are TRBV27 and TRBJ1-3; no reliable D call. V dropped 2 bases and J dropped 0 bases, with 8 bases sitting between them. There are 15 residues in the CDR3. Germline V gives CDR1 MNHEY, CDR2 SMNVEV (reference sequence). The CDR3 reads CASSLRGSSGNTIYF. The CDR3 coding sequence is TGTGCCAGCAGTTTACGCGGGAGCTCTGGAAACACCATATATTTT.